In its sample, the clone carrying this T cell receptor beta chain was seen a few times. Antigen specificity is unknown. Used for diagnoses were clinical symptoms, serum thyroxine and TRAb, thyroid ultrasound and orbital computed tomography. The source of the sample is a study of T cells in Graves' hyperthyroidism and ophthalmopathy. Study-level results: Most thyroid clonotypes that were expanded above 0.001 also turned up in blood.

Germline lookup yields CDR1 MGHDK and CDR2 SYGVNS. With 5 bases removed from V and 1 base from J, the gap between germline ends came to 11 bases. The CDR3 spans 14 residues. The CDR3 regions of TCR beta were amplified from RNA transcripts. Carried out on the TCR CDR3, a first-round RT-PCR used the HTBI primer set. TCRdb reprocessed the multiplex PCR reads with MiXCR, giving one entry per CDR3 protein. Counted here are under 450,000 distinct CDR3 sequences, approximately 14% occurring once; the ten biggest clones make up approximately 7.5%. The sample comprised blood. This chain connects TRBV25-1 to TRBJ2-5, with TRBD1 as a possible D gene (6 bases). The sequence was collected from a young woman with Graves' hyperthyroidism. The CDR3 sequence is CASSKTRGQETQYF. The CDR3 DNA reads as TGTGCCAGCAGTAAAACCAGGGGCCAAGAGACCCAGTACTTC.